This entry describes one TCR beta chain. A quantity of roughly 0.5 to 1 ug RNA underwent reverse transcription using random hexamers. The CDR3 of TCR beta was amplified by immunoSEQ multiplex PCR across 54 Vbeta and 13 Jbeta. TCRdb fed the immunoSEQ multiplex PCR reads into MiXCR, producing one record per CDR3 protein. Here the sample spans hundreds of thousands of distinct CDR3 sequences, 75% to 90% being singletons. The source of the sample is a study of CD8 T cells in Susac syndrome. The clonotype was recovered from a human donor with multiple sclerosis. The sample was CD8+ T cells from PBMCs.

CDR3 region: CASSQLMSGAPNEQFF. CDR3 sequence (DNA): TGTGCCAGCAGCCAACTGATGTCGGGAGCGCCCAATGAGCAGTTCTTC. The V and J genes are TRBV4-2 and TRBJ2-1, with D perhaps TRBD2 (6 bases). The CDR3 has 16 amino acids. Germline lookup yields CDR1 LGHNA and CDR2 YNFKEQ. V was clipped by 2 bases and J by 6 bases, with 17 bases between them.